In this sample, the clone carrying this TCR beta chain turned up a few times. Trimming removed 4 bases at V and 8 bases at J, with 13 bases between. The length of the CDR3 is 13 residues. In germline, CDR1 is SGHDN, CDR2 FVKESK. Listed TCR primers and previously described methods were used for bulk TCR libraries. TCRdb called the PCR reads again in MiXCR, with one record for every CDR3 protein. The data show roughly 320,000 distinct CDR3 sequences, 24% seen once. The data are from a study of molecular identifiers for immune sequencing clone quantification. The chain links TRBV14 to TRBJ2-3; the D gene is possibly TRBD2 (6 bases). The receptor comes from a human donor in good health. Some libraries in this study had Jurkat cell RNA spiked in. Material for sequencing was naive CD8+ T cells from blood, with Jurkat cell RNA spiked in. Subset of the sample: FACS-sorted CD8+CD4-CCR7+CD45RA+ naive T cells. Here the CDR3 DNA reads TGTGCCAGCAGCCCCATTGCGGGACGTACGCAGTATTTT. Protein: CASSPIAGRTQYF.